These T cell receptor beta chains were read from a single sample in a study of cytomegalovirus exposure and HLA in healthy donors. Measured with immunoSEQ multiplex PCR; TCRdb has only the in-frame clones, and not every one. The sample includes more than 200,000 clones, about 84% of them seen just once. Sequencing was done on a sample of PBMCs. These TCRs come from a human donor in good health. The CDR3 runs from the conserved cysteine through the conserved F or W. The D gene is left open where the match is weak. Not all rows give a size; the values are once, few, many and, for expanded clones, a class.

CDR3nt,CDR3aa,v_gene,abundance,d_gene,j_gene
TGTGCCAGCAGCTTTTGGGCTAGCGGAGAGCAGTACTTC,CASSFWASGEQYF,TRBV7-9,-,TRBD2,TRBJ2-5
TGTGCCAGCAGTATGACTCGAGGCGAGCAGTACTTC,CASSMTRGEQYF,TRBV27,-,-,TRBJ2-7
TGTGCCAGCAGTTTGGAAGCGGGAGGGCGCACAGATACGCAGTATTTT,CASSLEAGGRTDTQYF,TRBV27,-,TRBD2,TRBJ2-3
TGCGCCAGCAGCCAAGCGTCCGGGACAGGGATCTACGAGCAGTACTTC,CASSQASGTGIYEQYF,TRBV4-1,-,TRBD1,TRBJ2-7
TGTGCCAGCAGCTTTTGGGACAGCCCCTACAATGAGCAGTTCTTC,CASSFWDSPYNEQFF,TRBV5-6,-,TRBD1,TRBJ2-1
TGTGCCTGGAGTCCCGGGGTAGGTCAGCCCCAGCATTTT,CAWSPGVGQPQHF,TRBV30,-,-,TRBJ1-5
TGTGCCAGCAGCAAAGGAGGGCCAGGTACACGTTCGTCCTACGAGCAGTACTTC,CASSKGGPGTRSSYEQYF,TRBV21-1,-,-,TRBJ2-7
TGTGCCAGCTCAACCAGGGACATGGGCGAGCAGTACTTC,CASSTRDMGEQYF,TRBV18,-,-,TRBJ2-7
TGTGCCAGCAGTCCCGGACTAGCCGCCTCCTCAAATCAGCAGTTCTTC,CASSPGLAASSNQQFF,TRBV27,-,TRBD2,TRBJ2-1
TGTGCCAGCAGCTTGGGGACTAGCGGGTCCAACATTCAGTACTTC,CASSLGTSGSNIQYF,TRBV5-8,-,TRBD2,TRBJ2-4
TGTGCCACCAGCAGAGAGGGTGGGCTTGTCTACGAGCAGTACTTC,CATSREGGLVYEQYF,TRBV15,-,-,TRBJ2-7
TGCGCCAGCAGATCGGGACAAATCGCCTCCTACGAGCAGTACTTC,CASRSGQIASYEQYF,TRBV5-1,-,-,TRBJ2-7
TGTGCCAGCAGTGAGGGGACTAGGGCGAGGGGTGAGCAGTTCTTC,CASSEGTRARGEQFF,TRBV6-4,-,TRBD2,TRBJ2-1
TGTGCCAGCAGTTACCAAGGGGGAGGGAAACTGTTTTTT,CASSYQGGGKLFF,TRBV6-6,once,-,TRBJ1-4
TGTGCCATCAGTGAGAGCCTTGGACAGTCTGAAGAGACCCAGTACTTC,CAISESLGQSEETQYF,TRBV10-3,-,-,TRBJ2-5
TGTGCCAGCAGCTTAGATTTCCGGGCCGGGGAGCTGTTTTTT,CASSLDFRAGELFF,TRBV7-2,-,-,TRBJ2-2
TGTGCCAGCAGCTTGGGGCGACTAGCGGGTGTTAGCACAGATACGCAGTATTTT,CASSLGRLAGVSTDTQYF,TRBV7-9,-,TRBD2,TRBJ2-3
TGTGCCAGCAGCGTAGGACCACAGGGGCGAGAGACCCAGTACTTC,CASSVGPQGRETQYF,TRBV9,-,TRBD1,TRBJ2-5
TGCGCCAGCAGCCAAGACTCCTTACAGAGGAACACTGAAGCTTTCTTT,CASSQDSLQRNTEAFF,TRBV4-1,-,-,TRBJ1-1
TGCAGCGTCGTGGACAGGGCAGAACTGTTTTTT,CSVVDRAELFF,TRBV29-1,-,TRBD1,TRBJ1-4
TGTGCCAGCTCACCACCGGCCCAGGCTGACGATGAGCAGTTCTTC,CASSPPAQADDEQFF,TRBV18,few,-,TRBJ2-1
TGTGCCAGCAGCGCCCGACCTCGTGGCGGGAGCCCAGATACGCAGTATTTT,CASSARPRGGSPDTQYF,TRBV9,-,TRBD2,TRBJ2-3
TGTGCCAGCTCCAACATAACGGGACAAGCCAAAAACATTCAGTACTTC,CASSNITGQAKNIQYF,TRBV18,-,-,TRBJ2-4
TGTGCCAGCAGTTTTGCTGGGGACAGCTATGGCTACACCTTC,CASSFAGDSYGYTF,TRBV25-1,-,TRBD1,TRBJ1-2
TGTGCCAGCAGCGTAGAGGGGGGGGCACCGCGGGACGAGCAGTACTTC,CASSVEGGAPRDEQYF,TRBV9,-,-,TRBJ2-7
TGTGCCAGCAGCCGGGACCCCGCTGACAGGGGGAACACAGATACGCAGTATTTT,CASSRDPADRGNTDTQYF,TRBV2,-,TRBD1,TRBJ2-3
TGCGCCAGCAGCGGGACAGGTGTCCGCCATGAGCAGTTCTTC,CASSGTGVRHEQFF,TRBV5-1,-,TRBD1,TRBJ2-1
TGCGCCAGCAGCTTGGGAGGGCCCAATGAGCAGTTCTTC,CASSLGGPNEQFF,TRBV5-1,-,-,TRBJ2-1
TGTGCCAGCAGACTCACCGGGGAGCTGTTTTTT,CASRLTGELFF,TRBV2,-,-,TRBJ2-2
TGCGCCAGCAGCTTGGCCGGACTTCTGTACAATGAGCAGTTCTTC,CASSLAGLLYNEQFF,TRBV5-1,-,-,TRBJ2-1
TGTGCCAGCAGTCCCCGGGACAGGGCAGATACGCAGTATTTT,CASSPRDRADTQYF,TRBV6-6,-,TRBD1,TRBJ2-3
TGTGCCAGCAGCATGACCCAGGATCAGCCCCAGCATTTT,CASSMTQDQPQHF,TRBV9,-,-,TRBJ1-5
TGTGCCAGCAGTGTCGAGGTCGGGGAAAAACTGTTTTTT,CASSVEVGEKLFF,TRBV2,once,-,TRBJ1-4
TGTGCCACCAAGGAACGACAAATTGGCACTGAAGCTTTCTTT,CATKERQIGTEAFF,TRBV6-5,few,-,TRBJ1-1
TGTGCCAGCAGCCCCCACGCCGGGAGACAGACTTACGAGCAGTACTTC,CASSPHAGRQTYEQYF,TRBV5-4,-,-,TRBJ2-7
TGCGCCAGCAGCCCAGTAGCCATGAACACTGAAGCTTTCTTT,CASSPVAMNTEAFF,TRBV5-1,-,-,TRBJ1-1
TGTGCCAGCAGCACCCCGGATAGCGGTGAGCAGTTCTTC,CASSTPDSGEQFF,TRBV7-3,-,-,TRBJ2-1
TGTGCCATCACGCAGGCGGGGGGCTACGAGCAGTACTTC,CAITQAGGYEQYF,TRBV10-3,-,TRBD2,TRBJ2-7
TGCGCCAGCAGCCAAGATGACAGGGGGAACTATGGCTACACCTTC,CASSQDDRGNYGYTF,TRBV4-1,-,TRBD1,TRBJ1-2
TGTGCCAGCAGCCCGACCACAGGGAACTATGGCTACACCTTC,CASSPTTGNYGYTF,TRBV7-9,-,-,TRBJ1-2
TGCAGCGTTCCCGAAACAGGGGCAGCCTACAATGAGCAGTTCTTC,CSVPETGAAYNEQFF,TRBV29-1,-,TRBD1,TRBJ2-1
TGTGCCCGCCTTTCAGGGGCTGGTAATGGCTACACCTTC,CARLSGAGNGYTF,TRBV30,-,-,TRBJ1-2
TGCGCCAGCAGCTTGGTCGGCGGGACCTCCAGATACGAGCAGTACTTC,CASSLVGGTSRYEQYF,TRBV5-1,few,-,TRBJ2-7
TGTGCCAGCAGCCCGGTGCTAGCCTACAATGAGCAGTTCTTC,CASSPVLAYNEQFF,TRBV9,-,-,TRBJ2-1
TGTGCCAGCTCTGTAGGCAGGGATCAGCCCCAGCATTTT,CASSVGRDQPQHF,TRBV18,-,-,TRBJ1-5
TGCGCCAGCAGCCAATGGGCAGGGACTGCGGGAGTCACCGAGCAGTACTTC,CASSQWAGTAGVTEQYF,TRBV4-3,-,TRBD2,TRBJ2-7
TGTGCCAGCGTTGGCGGAGCTGGGTTGGAGCAGTACTTC,CASVGGAGLEQYF,TRBV28,-,-,TRBJ2-7
TGTGCCAGCAGTGAATGGTCTAGCGGGAGCGACGAGCAGTACTTC,CASSEWSSGSDEQYF,TRBV2,-,TRBD2,TRBJ2-7
TGTGCCAGCAGCTTAGATACGGCCTACAATGAGCAGTTCTTC,CASSLDTAYNEQFF,TRBV7-8,-,-,TRBJ2-1
TGTGCCAGCAGCCCGGCCGGGACAGGGTACTATGGCTACACCTTC,CASSPAGTGYYGYTF,TRBV7-9,-,TRBD1,TRBJ1-2
TGTGCCAGCAGTGAACAATTTGGGGGGTTAAGCGAGCAGTACTTC,CASSEQFGGLSEQYF,TRBV6-1,-,-,TRBJ2-7